This T cell receptor (beta chain) emerged from a study of blood T cell repertoires in COVID-19 (dated by TCRdb to between 2020 and 2021). With respect to the entire study: Samples covering the acute and convalescent phases of COVID-19 were provided by collaborators in the United States, Italy and Spain. The repertoires were released in a freely available public database intended as a resource for research on the immune response to SARS-CoV-2. Where available, HLA class I and class II types were obtained from metadata supplied by the sample provider rather than from assay-based typing. The material from the prospective study consisted of cDNA or gDNA derived from T cells, B-cell-depleted T cells, or PBMCs. Nearly every sample came with metadata listing a de-identified subject ID, COVID-19 status, age in years and sex. Deeply sampled blood TCRbeta repertoires from subjects exposed to, actively infected with, or recovered from COVID-19 were included in the dataset. The samples were drawn from two sources: the first 160 participants of the ongoing ImmuneRACE study, and 1,000 to 1,500 subjects contributed by 6 global collaborators.

Remarks on this clone: Its antigen specificity is not known. Per-nucleotide qualities are absent, and no much larger clonotype sits a single base away.

The junction shows trimming of 11 bases on V and 0 bases on J, and the gene matches do not reach 11 bases of it. Spanning cysteine to phenylalanine, the CDR3 consists of 16 amino acids. Just CDR3 DNA is preserved here, 48 bases in frame from base 1. Per the germline V gene, SNHLY is the CDR1 and FYNNEI is the CDR2. Beyond this particular receptor, the publication reports: The quantity of clinical and demographic metadata differed by source and by participant and was supplied without curation.

TCRbeta CDR3 regions were amplified from genomic DNA by means of the immunoSEQ Assay, a bias-controlled multiplex PCR. For the original study's pipeline: The number of nucleated cells in each sample was estimated by amplification of reference gene primers within the assay. Sequence reads were collapsed and filtered to measure the absolute abundance of every unique TCRbeta CDR3 rearrangement. For each sample, productive Simpson clonality was calculated as the square root of Simpson's diversity index across productive rearrangements. The immuneACCESS repertoire file appears here via TCRdb, limited to in-frame rearrangements. These files lack a portion of the clones; in checked studies, under half of the deficit traces to unresolved V genes, and the cause of the others is not known. Clone size and the V and J calls come from that table; the DNA yielded D and trimming. The sample profile shows about 440,000 clones; about 87% of them were found once. Of the sample, 10% to 15% falls within the top ten clones.

One collaborating source in Seattle enrolled patients during active infection and followed them longitudinally through the course of disease. Each collaborating institution followed its own protocols to collect whole blood in K2EDTA tubes. For TCRbeta analysis, collaborators shipped samples as frozen whole blood, isolated PBMCs, or DNA extracted from either of those sample types. This TCR came from a woman in her fifties or sixties with COVID-19, enrolled during active disease. Sequencing used peripheral blood. The chain uses TRBV2 and TRBJ2-3, with 10 bases in between that match TRBD2. The CDR3 reads as follows: CARTGTSVYSTDTQYF. The sequence in DNA is TGTGCCCGGACCGGGACTAGCGTTTATAGCACAGATACGCAGTATTTT. Extended through the reference TRBV2 and TRBJ2-3 proteins, this CDR3 yields the full variable domain: EPEVTQTPSHQVTQMGQEVILRCVPISNHLYFYWYRQILGQKVEFLVSFYNNEISEKSEIFDDQFSVERPDGSNFTLKIRSTKLEDSAMYFCARTGTSVYSTDTQYFGPGTRLTVL.